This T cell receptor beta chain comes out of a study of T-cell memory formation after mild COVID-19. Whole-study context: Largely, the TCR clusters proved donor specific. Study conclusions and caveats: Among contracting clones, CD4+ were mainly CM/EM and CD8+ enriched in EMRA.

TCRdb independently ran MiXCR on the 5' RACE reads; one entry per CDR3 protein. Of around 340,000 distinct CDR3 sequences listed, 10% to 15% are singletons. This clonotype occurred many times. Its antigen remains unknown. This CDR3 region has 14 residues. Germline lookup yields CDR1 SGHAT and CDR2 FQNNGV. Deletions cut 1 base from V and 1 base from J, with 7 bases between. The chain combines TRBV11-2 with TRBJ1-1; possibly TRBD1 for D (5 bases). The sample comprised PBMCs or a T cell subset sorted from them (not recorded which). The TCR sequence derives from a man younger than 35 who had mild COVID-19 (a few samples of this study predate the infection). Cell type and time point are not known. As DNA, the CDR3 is TGTGCCAGCAGCTTAGGACAGTCGAACACTGAAGCTTTCTTT. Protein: CASSLGQSNTEAFF.